Below, 22 T cell receptor beta chains from the same sample are listed, as sequenced in a study of shared clonotypes between healthy human individuals (dated by TCRdb to between 2020 and 2021). Libraries were made using the immunoSEQ multiplex PCR assay. TCRdb provides this immuneACCESS table in a form limited to in-frame rearrangements. Some clones are lacking; in checked studies, under half of them reflect an unresolved V gene, and why the rest are absent is not known. This sample comprises about 2 million clones, 95% of them detected only once. Roughly 0.13% of the sample belongs to the ten largest clones. Sequences were obtained from naive CD4+ T cells sorted from blood. The cell subset or site label, as the study defines it: CD45RA+ positively selected. These receptors came from a man between 18 and 35 years old in good health.

The rearrangement joins TRBV9 to TRBJ2-5; D might be TRBD1 or TRBD2, each matching 6 bases. Per the germline V gene, CDR1 is SGDLS and CDR2 is YYNGEE. CDR3 length equals 17 residues. Trimming removed 4 bases from V and 5 bases from J, with 24 bases in between. The CDR3 here is CASSTSGAPRLGETQYF. CDR3 DNA: TGTGCCAGCAGCACCTCGGGGGCTCCAAGACTGGGGGAGACCCAGTACTTC.

V is TRBV7-2 and J is TRBJ2-5, with D perhaps matching TRBD2 (6 bases). Trimming left V 5 bases short and J 10 bases short, with 17 bases between. Germline V gene sequence: CDR1 SGHTA, CDR2 FQGNSA. The CDR3 is 13 amino acids. DNA for the CDR3: TGTGCCAGCAGCAATGATTTACGCGGGGACCAGTACTTC. This encodes CASSNDLRGDQYF.

V usage is TRBV7-2 and J usage is TRBJ1-1, with TRBD1 matching over 8 bases. After removal of 5 bases from V and 1 base from J, the junction contained 0 bases not matched to a gene. In germline, CDR1 is SGHTA, CDR2 FQGNSA. CDR3 length equals 13 residues. The CDR3 loop is CASSDRGNTEAFF. The CDR3 region has the DNA TGTGCCAGCAGCGACAGGGGGAACACTGAAGCTTTCTTT. Based on the CDR3 plus reference TRBV7-2 and TRBJ1-1, the full variable domain is GAGVSQSPSNKVTEKGKDVELRCDPISGHTALYWYRQSLGQGLEFLIYFQGNSAPDKSGLPSDRFSAERTGGSVSTLTIQRTQQEDSAVYLCASSDRGNTEAFFGQGTRLTVV.

This chain joins TRBV28 and TRBJ2-5; 7 bases are a match to TRBD1. Germline V gene lookup returns CDR1 MDHEN and CDR2 SYDVKM. V lost 8 bases and J lost 5; bases outside the gene matches: 5. The length of the CDR3 is 12 residues. The CDR3 bases are TGTGCCAGCCAGACAGGGTGGGAGACCCAGTACTTC. Translation: CASQTGWETQYF.

This clone has only a few counts. The gene calls are TRBV28 and TRBJ2-7, with TRBD2 identical over 11 bases. Germline loops: CDR1 MDHEN, CDR2 SYDVKM. This CDR3 spans 14 amino acids. Trimming removed 8 bases from V and 3 bases from J; junction bases left unmatched: 6. CDR3 loop: CASWAGTSGYEQYF. Here the CDR3 DNA reads TGTGCCAGCTGGGCCGGGACTAGCGGCTACGAGCAGTACTTC.

As concerns this clone: This sample also contains other DNA sequences that code for the same CDR3. The chain has TRBV27 and TRBJ2-7; no clear D. Germline values: CDR1 MNHEY, CDR2 SMNVEV (reference sequence). The V gene lost 2 bases and the J gene lost 3 bases, with 8 bases spanning the gap. There are 13 residues in the CDR3. The CDR3, as DNA: TGTGCCAGCAGTTTAGAACCCTACTACGAGCAGTACTTC. It codes for CASSLEPYYEQYF.

CDR3 DNA: TGTGCCATCAGTGAGTGGGGGACAGGTCATGGCTACACCTTC. It encodes CAISEWGTGHGYTF. The genes are TRBV10-3 and TRBJ1-2; 8 nucleotides agree with TRBD1. Germline CDR1 is ENHRY and CDR2 is SYGVKD. V gave up 1 base and J gave up 6 bases; unmatched junction bases: 4. This CDR3 spans 14 amino acids.

The V gene is TRBV9, the J gene TRBJ1-3; D gene ambiguous. The V gene lost 9 bases and the J gene lost 4 bases, with 14 bases spanning the gap. The CDR3 runs 13 residues. Germline CDR1 SGDLS, CDR2 YYNGEE. CDR3 bases: TGTGCCACCACGCCCCCTGACGGAAACACCATATATTTT. Its translation: CATTPPDGNTIYF.

The CDR3 here is CASSEYKGSNQPQHF. In DNA, the CDR3 is TGTGCCAGCAGTGAATATAAGGGGAGCAATCAGCCCCAGCATTTT. The gene calls are TRBV25-1 and TRBJ1-5, with a possible D match to TRBD1 (5 bases). V was trimmed by 0 bases and J by 1 base, leaving 7 bases between them. The CDR3 covers 15 residues. Germline V gene lookup returns CDR1 MGHDK and CDR2 SYGVNS.

This clone was seen once. The chain uses TRBV12-1 and TRBJ1-4; TRBD1 is the table's D call and was not checked against the DNA. TRBV12-1 counts as a pseudogene. The CDR3 has 14 amino acids. The DNA of the CDR3 is TGTGCCAGCAGCTTTATTCAGGGTCAGGAAAAACTGTTTTTT. This translates into CASSFIQGQEKLFF.

The V gene is TRBV9, the J gene TRBJ2-5; 10 bases map to TRBD2. The CDR3 length is 16 residues. With V trimmed by 0 bases and J by 2 bases, 4 bases remained unmatched. CDR1 and CDR2 (germline): SGDLS, YYNGEE. The CDR3 sequence: CASSVAERGGQETQYF. The CDR3 DNA reads TGTGCCAGCAGCGTAGCGGAGCGGGGGGGACAAGAGACCCAGTACTTC.

The genes are TRBV9 and TRBJ1-4; D is perhaps TRBD1 (5 bases). The CDR3 spans 15 residues. Germline loops: CDR1 SGDLS, CDR2 YYNGEE. The V end lost 3 bases, the J end lost 7 bases, and 16 bases lay between the germline ends. CDR3 nucleotide sequence: TGTGCCAGCAGCGGCGGGGGAGGGTATGGTGAAAAACTGTTTTTT. Translating it yields CASSGGGGYGEKLFF.

This chain connects TRBV6-1 to TRBJ1-2; 10 bases align to TRBD1. From germline, CDR1 is MNHNS and CDR2 SASEGT. The V and J ends lost 7 bases and 8 bases, in that order; junction bases with no gene match: 10. The CDR3 totals 14 residues. CDR3 sequence (DNA): TGTGCCAGCACCTACGGACAGGGGGTAGGGGGCTACACCTTC. It translates to CASTYGQGVGGYTF.

The rearrangement joins TRBV14 to TRBJ1-2; D ambiguous. This CDR3 is built from 14 residues. CDR1 is SGHDN and CDR2 is FVKESK in the germline V gene. V was cut by 6 bases and J by 5 bases, with 16 bases left in between. The CDR3: CASRLSSGFYGYTF. CDR3 nucleotides: TGTGCCAGCAGACTCTCGTCCGGGTTTTATGGCTACACCTTC.

This clone was seen only once. The chain couples TRBV9 to TRBJ2-3; D not certain. The CDR3 has 14 amino acids. The ends were cut back, 0 bases at V and 3 bases at J, with 8 bases in the middle. Germline CDR1 SGDLS, CDR2 YYNGEE. CDR3 residues: CASSVELWTDTQYF. Written as DNA, the CDR3 is TGTGCCAGCAGCGTAGAGCTCTGGACAGATACGCAGTATTTT.

A word on this clone: In the same sample, other DNA sequences code for this CDR3. The CDR3 sequence is CASSLDRGGADTQYF. In nucleotides, the CDR3 is TGCGCCAGCAGTCTGGACAGGGGAGGCGCAGATACGCAGTATTTT. This chain links TRBV5-1 with TRBJ2-3; 9 nucleotides match TRBD1. Per the germline V gene, CDR1 is SGHRS and CDR2 is YFSETQ. V dropped 5 bases and J dropped 4; count of bases not matched to a gene: 8. The CDR3 runs 15 residues.

Written as DNA, the CDR3 is TGTGCCAGCAGCTACCGGACTTACCGACCCCTCACAGATACGCAGTATTTT. This encodes CASSYRTYRPLTDTQYF. The chain carries TRBV5-6 and TRBJ2-3, with a tentative D call TRBD2 (5 bases). CDR1 SGHDT and CDR2 YYEEEE come from the germline V gene. This CDR3 spans 17 amino acids. The V gene lost 3 bases and the J gene lost 2 bases, with 19 bases spanning the gap.

The gene calls are TRBV15 and TRBJ2-7; the D is unclear. Germline V gene sequence: CDR1 LNHNV, CDR2 YYDKDF (reference sequence). The CDR3 loop spans 15 amino acids. Trimming removed 0 bases at V and 2 bases at J, with 11 bases between. CDR3 coding DNA: TGTGCCACCAGCAGAGATCGGGCACTTCCCTACGAGCAGTACTTC. This translates into CATSRDRALPYEQYF.

Concerning this clone itself: Other DNA sequences from this sample encode an identical CDR3 as well. This sequence joins TRBV7-2 and TRBJ2-6; D is uncertain. V shed 4 bases and J shed 2 bases, with 9 bases lying between them. Germline CDR1 and CDR2: SGHTA and FQGNSA. The CDR3 is 15 residues long. The CDR3 is CASSSGLAGANVLTF. The CDR3 bases are TGTGCCAGCAGCTCGGGCCTAGCTGGGGCCAACGTCCTGACTTTC.

The chain has TRBV4-1 and TRBJ1-1; D may be TRBD1 (5 bases). The V end lost 2 bases, the J end lost 1 base, and 11 bases lay between the germline ends. Germline V gene sequence: CDR1 MGHRA, CDR2 YSYEKL. The CDR3 totals 15 residues. CDR3 nucleotide sequence: TGCGCCAGCAGCCAAATAGGCGGGGGGAACACTGAAGCTTTCTTT. Translation: CASSQIGGGNTEAFF.

This clone was counted a single time. The genes are TRBV27 and TRBJ1-1; D call uncertain. The V and J ends lost 2 bases and 0 bases respectively, with 10 bases between them. CDR3 length: 15 amino acids. CDR1 and CDR2 (germline): MNHEY, SMNVEV (reference sequence). The CDR3, as DNA: TGTGCCAGCAGTTTACGGCCAGCCCTGAACACTGAAGCTTTCTTT. Translating it yields CASSLRPALNTEAFF.

The chain is built from TRBV6-5 and TRBJ2-2; 7 bases line up with TRBD1. Looked up from germline, CDR1 is MNHEY and CDR2 is SVGAGI. The J segment lost 6 bases and the V segment lost 5 bases, leaving 6 bases of the junction unmatched. The CDR3 is 14 amino acids. This CDR3 is CASSRQGVPGELFF. CDR3 in DNA: TGTGCCAGCAGTCGCCAGGGGGTCCCCGGGGAGCTGTTTTTT.